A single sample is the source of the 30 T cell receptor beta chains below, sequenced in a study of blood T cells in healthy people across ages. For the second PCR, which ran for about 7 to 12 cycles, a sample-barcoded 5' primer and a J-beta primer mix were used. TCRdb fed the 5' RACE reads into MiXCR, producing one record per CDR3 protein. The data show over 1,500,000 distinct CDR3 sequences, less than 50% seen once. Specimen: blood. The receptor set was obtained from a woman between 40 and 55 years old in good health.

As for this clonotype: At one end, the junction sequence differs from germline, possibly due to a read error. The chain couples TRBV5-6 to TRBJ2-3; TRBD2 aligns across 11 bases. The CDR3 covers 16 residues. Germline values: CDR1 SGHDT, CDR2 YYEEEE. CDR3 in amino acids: CAGSSSSGGSTDTQSF. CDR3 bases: TGTGCCGGCAGCTCATCTAGCGGGGGGAGCACAGATACGCAGTCTTTT.

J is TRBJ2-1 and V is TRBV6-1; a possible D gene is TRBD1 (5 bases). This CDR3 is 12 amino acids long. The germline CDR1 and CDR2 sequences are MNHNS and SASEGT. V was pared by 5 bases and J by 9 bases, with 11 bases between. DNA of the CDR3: TGTGCCAGCAGTACGGACAACACTGAGCAGTTCTTC. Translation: CASSTDNTEQFF.

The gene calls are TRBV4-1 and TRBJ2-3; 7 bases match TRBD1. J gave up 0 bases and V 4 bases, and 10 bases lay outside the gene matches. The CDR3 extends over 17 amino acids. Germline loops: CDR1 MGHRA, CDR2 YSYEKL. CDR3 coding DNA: TGCGCCAGCAGCCTCACCCTCACAGGGGCGAGCACAGATACGCAGTATTTT. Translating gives CASSLTLTGASTDTQYF.

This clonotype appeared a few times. In DNA form, the CDR3 reads TGTGCCAGCAGCCTCTGGGGATCCGACTCTGGGGCCAACGTCCTGACTTTC. The encoded protein is CASSLWGSDSGANVLTF. The chain joins TRBV3-1 to TRBJ2-6; D is ambiguous. Germline CDR1 and CDR2: LGHDT and YNNKEL (reference sequence). Trimming stripped 4 bases from V and 0 bases from J, with 13 bases between. This CDR3 has 17 residues.

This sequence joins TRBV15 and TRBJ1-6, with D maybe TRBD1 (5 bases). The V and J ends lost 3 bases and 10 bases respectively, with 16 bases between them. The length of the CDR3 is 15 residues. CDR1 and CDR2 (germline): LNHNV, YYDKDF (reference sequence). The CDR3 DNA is TGTGCCACCAGCAGCGGGGACCGCCCTGCCTCACCCCTCCACTTT. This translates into CATSSGDRPASPLHF.

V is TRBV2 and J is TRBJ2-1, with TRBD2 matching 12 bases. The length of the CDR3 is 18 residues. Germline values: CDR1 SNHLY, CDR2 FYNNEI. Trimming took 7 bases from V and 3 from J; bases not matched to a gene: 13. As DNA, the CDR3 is TGTGCCAGCACCAAACTAGCCGGGACTAGCGGGTTCTACAATGAGCAGTTCTTC. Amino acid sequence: CASTKLAGTSGFYNEQFF.

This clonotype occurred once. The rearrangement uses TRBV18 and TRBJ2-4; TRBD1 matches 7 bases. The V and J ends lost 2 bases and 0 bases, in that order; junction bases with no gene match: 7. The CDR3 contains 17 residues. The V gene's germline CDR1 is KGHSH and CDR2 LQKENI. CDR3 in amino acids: CASSPKGQLIAKNIQYF. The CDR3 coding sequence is TGTGCCAGCTCACCAAAGGGACAGTTGATAGCCAAAAACATTCAGTACTTC.

For the CDR3, the DNA is TGCAGTGCTAGAGGGGACAGGGGTGCTGAAGCTTTCTTT. Translated, it gives CSARGDRGAEAFF. This rearrangement joins TRBV20-1 to TRBJ1-1; TRBD1 agrees at 10 bases. The germline CDR1 and CDR2 sequences are DFQATT and SNEGSKA (reference sequence). The length of the CDR3 is 13 residues. The V segment lost 1 base and the J segment 6 bases; nucleotides outside the gene matches: 2.

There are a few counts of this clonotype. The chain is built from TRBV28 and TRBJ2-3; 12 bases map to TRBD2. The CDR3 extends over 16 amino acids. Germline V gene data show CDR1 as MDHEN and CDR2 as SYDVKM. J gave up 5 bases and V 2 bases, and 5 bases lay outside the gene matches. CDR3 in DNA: TGTGCCAGCAGTTTAACCCCGGGACTAGCGGGAGATACGCAGTATTTT. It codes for CASSLTPGLAGDTQYF.

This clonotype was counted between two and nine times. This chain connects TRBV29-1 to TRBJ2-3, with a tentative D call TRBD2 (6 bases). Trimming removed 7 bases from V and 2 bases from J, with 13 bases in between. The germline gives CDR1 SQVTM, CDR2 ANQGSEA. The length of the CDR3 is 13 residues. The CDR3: CSGHGGYTDTQYF. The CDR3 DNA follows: TGCAGCGGACACGGGGGATACACAGATACGCAGTATTTT.

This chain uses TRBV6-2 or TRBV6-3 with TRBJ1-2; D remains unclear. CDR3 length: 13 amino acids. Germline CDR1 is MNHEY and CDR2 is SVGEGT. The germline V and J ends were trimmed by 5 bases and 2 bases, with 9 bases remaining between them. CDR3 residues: CASSHPVNYGYTF. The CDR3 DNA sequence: TGTGCCAGCAGTCACCCGGTGAACTATGGCTACACCTTC.

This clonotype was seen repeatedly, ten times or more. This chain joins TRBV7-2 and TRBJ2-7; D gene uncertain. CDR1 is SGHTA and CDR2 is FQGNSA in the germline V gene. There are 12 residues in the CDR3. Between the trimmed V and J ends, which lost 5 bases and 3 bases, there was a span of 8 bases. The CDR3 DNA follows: TGTGCCAGCAGCAGCCCTTACTACGAGCAGTACTTC. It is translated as CASSSPYYEQYF.

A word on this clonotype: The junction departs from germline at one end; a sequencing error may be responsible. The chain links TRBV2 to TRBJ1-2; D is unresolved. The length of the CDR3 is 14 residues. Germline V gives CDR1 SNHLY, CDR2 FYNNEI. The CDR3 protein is CASSALRDGSGCTF. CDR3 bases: TGTGCCAGCAGCGCCCTAAGGGATGGTTCGGGCTGCACCTTC.

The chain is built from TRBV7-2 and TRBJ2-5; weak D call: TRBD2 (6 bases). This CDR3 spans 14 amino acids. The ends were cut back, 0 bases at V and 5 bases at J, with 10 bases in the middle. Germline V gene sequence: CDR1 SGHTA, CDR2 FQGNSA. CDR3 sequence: CASSLAWLAETQYF. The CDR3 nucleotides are TGTGCCAGCAGCTTAGCGTGGCTAGCGGAGACCCAGTACTTC.

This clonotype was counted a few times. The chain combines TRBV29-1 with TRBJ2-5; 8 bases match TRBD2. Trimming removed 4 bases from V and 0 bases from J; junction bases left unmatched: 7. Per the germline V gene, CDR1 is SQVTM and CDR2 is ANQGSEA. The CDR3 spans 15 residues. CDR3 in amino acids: CSVVSGGRYQETQYF. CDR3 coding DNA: TGCAGCGTTGTAAGCGGGGGCCGGTACCAAGAGACCCAGTACTTC.

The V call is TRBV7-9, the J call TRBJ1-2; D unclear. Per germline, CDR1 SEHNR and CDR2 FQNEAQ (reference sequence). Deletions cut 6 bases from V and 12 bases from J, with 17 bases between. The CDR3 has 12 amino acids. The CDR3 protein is CASSLDWGGHTF. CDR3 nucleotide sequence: TGTGCCAGCAGTTTGGACTGGGGAGGCCACACCTTC.

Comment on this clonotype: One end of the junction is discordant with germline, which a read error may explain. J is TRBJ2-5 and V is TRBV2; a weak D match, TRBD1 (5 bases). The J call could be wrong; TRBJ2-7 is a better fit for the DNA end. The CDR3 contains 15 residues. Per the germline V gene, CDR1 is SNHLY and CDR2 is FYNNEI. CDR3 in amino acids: CASSGQAGWAYEQYF. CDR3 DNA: TGTGCTAGCAGTGGTCAGGCAGGGTGGGCCTACGAGCAGTACTTC.

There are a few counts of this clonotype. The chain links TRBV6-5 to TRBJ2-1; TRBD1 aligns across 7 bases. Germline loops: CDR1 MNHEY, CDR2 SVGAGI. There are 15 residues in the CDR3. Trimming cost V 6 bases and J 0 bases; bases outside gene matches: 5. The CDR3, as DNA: TGTGCCAGCAGCATGGACAGGAGCTCCTACAATGAGCAGTTCTTC. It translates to CASSMDRSSYNEQFF.

CDR3 DNA: TGTGCCAGCAGCCTGCGGACCAGCGCGAGTGGGTTAGAGACCCAGTTCTTC. Protein: CASSLRTSASGLETQFF. The J gene is TRBJ2-1, the V gene TRBV28; D unresolved. The CDR3 is made up of 17 amino acids. Per germline, CDR1 MDHEN and CDR2 SYDVKM. Trimming took off 6 bases at V and 13 bases at J, with 31 bases between the two ends. The variable domain in full, with the rest retrieved from reference TRBV28 and TRBJ2-1, is DVKVTQSSRYLVKRTGEKVFLECVQDMDHENMFWYRQDPGLGLRLIYFSYDVKMKEKGDIPEGYSVSREKKERFSLILESASTNQTSMYLCASSLRTSASGLETQFFGPGTRLTVL.

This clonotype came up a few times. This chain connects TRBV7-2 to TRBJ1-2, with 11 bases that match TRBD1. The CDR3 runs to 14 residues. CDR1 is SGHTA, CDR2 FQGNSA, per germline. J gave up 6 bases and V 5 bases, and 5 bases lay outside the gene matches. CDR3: CASSGDRGFDGYTF. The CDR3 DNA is TGTGCCAGCAGCGGGGACAGGGGGTTCGATGGCTACACCTTC.

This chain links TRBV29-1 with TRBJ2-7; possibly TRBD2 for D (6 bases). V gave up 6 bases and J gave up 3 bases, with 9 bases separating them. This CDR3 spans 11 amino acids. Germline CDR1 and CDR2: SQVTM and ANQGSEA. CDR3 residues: CSVRTIYEQYF. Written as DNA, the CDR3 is TGCAGCGTGCGGACTATCTACGAGCAGTACTTC.

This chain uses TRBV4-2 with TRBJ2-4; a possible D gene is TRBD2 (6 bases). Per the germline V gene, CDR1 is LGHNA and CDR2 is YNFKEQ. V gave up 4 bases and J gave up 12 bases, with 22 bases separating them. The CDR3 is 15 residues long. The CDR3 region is CASSPNAGIWETQYF. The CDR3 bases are TGTGCCAGCAGCCCAAACGCGGGAATCTGGGAGACTCAGTACTTC.

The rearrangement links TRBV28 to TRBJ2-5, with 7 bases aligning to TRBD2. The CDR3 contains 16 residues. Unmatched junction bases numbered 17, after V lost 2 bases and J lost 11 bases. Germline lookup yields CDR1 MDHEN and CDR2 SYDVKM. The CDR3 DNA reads TGTGCCAGCAGTTTAAACGTACCGGGACTACCTTCCCAGCAGTACTTC. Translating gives CASSLNVPGLPSQQYF.

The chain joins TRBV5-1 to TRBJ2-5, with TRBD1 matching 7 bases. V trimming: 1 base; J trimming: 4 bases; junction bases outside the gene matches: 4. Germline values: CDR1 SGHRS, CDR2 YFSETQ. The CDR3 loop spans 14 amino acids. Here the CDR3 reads CASSLTGASETQYF. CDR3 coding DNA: TGCGCCAGCAGCTTGACAGGGGCGTCAGAGACCCAGTACTTC.

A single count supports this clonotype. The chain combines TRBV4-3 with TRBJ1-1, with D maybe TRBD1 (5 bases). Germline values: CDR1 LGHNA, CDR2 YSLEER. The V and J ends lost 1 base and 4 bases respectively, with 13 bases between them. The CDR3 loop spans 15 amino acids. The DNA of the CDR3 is TGCGCCAGCAGCCAAGCGTCTCAGGGCCTCACTGAAGCTTTCTTT. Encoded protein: CASSQASQGLTEAFF.

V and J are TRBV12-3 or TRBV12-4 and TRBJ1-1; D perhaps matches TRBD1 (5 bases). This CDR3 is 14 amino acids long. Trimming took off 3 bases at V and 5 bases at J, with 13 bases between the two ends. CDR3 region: CASSLGGIGTEAFF. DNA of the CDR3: TGTGCCAGCAGTTTGGGGGGGATTGGGACTGAAGCTTTCTTT.

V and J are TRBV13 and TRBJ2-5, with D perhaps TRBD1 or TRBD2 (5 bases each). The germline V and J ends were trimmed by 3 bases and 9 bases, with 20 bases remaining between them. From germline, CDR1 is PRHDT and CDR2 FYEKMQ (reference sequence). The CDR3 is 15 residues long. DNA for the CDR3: TGTGCCAGCAGCTTGGGTACTAACAAGAGAGGGGCCCAGTACTTC. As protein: CASSLGTNKRGAQYF.

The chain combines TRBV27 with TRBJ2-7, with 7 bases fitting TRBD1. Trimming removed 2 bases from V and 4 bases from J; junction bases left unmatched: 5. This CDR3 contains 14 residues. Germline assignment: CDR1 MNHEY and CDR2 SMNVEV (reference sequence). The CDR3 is CASSLNNRGYEQYF. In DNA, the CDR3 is TGTGCCAGCAGTTTAAATAACAGGGGTTACGAGCAGTACTTC.

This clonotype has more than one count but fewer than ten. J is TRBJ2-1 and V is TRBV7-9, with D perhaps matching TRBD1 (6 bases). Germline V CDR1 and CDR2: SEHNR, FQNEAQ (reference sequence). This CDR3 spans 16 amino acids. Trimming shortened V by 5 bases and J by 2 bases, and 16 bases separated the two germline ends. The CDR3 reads CASSLFGQGTYNEQFF. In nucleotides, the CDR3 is TGTGCCAGCAGCCTCTTCGGCCAGGGGACCTACAATGAGCAGTTCTTC.

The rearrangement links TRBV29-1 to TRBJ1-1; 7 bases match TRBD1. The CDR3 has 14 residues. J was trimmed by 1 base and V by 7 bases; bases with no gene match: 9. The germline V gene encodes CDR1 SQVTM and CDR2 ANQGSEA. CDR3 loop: CSGFRGTANTEAFF. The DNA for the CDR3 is TGCAGCGGGTTTAGGGGGACAGCGAACACTGAAGCTTTCTTT. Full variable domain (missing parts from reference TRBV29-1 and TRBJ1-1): SAVISQKPSRDICQRGTSLTIQCQVDSQVTMMFWYRQQPGQSLTLIATANQGSEATYESGFVIDKFPISRPNLTFSTLTVSNMSPEDSSIYLCSGFRGTANTEAFFGQGTRLTVV.